The T cell receptor beta chain described here comes from a study of T cell repertoires in cytomegalovirus infection. Across the study: CMV epitopes, recently identified HLA-C-restricted and well-studied HLA-B-restricted, were used.

TCRdb reprocessed the reads via MiXCR and lists one record per CDR3 protein. The data contain roughly 310,000 distinct CDR3 sequences, almost 30% of them singletons. The length of the CDR3 is 13 residues. Germline V lookup: CDR1 SGHTA, CDR2 FQGNSA. V lost 8 bases, J lost 5 bases, and 16 bases lay in between. This clonotype was recorded a few times. Its target is unknown. Study-wide findings and caveats: HLA-C-restricted, CMV-specific TCR beta clonotypes were dominant ex vivo. Totalled public TCR beta family frequency picked out people who carried CMV plus the relevant HLA.

This sample comprised cultured PBMCs, obtained from culture after CMV antigen stimulation. The chain uses TRBV7-2 and TRBJ2-7; D may be TRBD2 (6 bases). The sequence was collected from a human donor in good health (CMV status not recorded). Some clones in this sample may be carry-over from other donors' samples. The CDR3 loop reads CASSLREVHEQYF. Written as DNA, the CDR3 is TGTGCCAGCTCCCTAAGGGAGGTCCACGAGCAGTACTTC.